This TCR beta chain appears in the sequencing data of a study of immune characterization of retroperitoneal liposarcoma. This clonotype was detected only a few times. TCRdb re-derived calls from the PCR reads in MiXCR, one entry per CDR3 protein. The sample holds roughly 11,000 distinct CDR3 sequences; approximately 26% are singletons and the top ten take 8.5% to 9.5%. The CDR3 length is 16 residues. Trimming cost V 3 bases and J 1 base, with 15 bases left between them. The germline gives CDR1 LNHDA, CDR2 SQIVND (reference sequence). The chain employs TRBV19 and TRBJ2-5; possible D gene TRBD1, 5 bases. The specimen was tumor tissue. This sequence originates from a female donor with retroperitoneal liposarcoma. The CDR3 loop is CASSIVPHTGQETQYF. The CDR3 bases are TGTGCCAGTAGTATCGTACCCCACACAGGCCAAGAGACCCAGTACTTC.